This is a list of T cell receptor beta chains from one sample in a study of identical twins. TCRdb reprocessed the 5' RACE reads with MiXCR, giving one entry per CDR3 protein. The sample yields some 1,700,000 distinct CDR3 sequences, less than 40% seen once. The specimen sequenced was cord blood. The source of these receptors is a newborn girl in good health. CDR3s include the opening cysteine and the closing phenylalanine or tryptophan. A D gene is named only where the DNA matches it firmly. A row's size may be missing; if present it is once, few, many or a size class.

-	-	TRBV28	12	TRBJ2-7	TGTGCCAGCAGTTTGACGGGCTACGAGCAGCACTTC	CASSLTGYEQHF
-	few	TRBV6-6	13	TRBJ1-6	TGTGCCAGCAGGCGACAGGCTAATTCACCCCTCCACTTT	CASRRQANSPLHF
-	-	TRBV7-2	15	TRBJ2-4	TGTGCCAGCAGTCGGACACCCGGGGGTGCCTACGAGCACTACTTC	CASSRTPGGAYEHYF
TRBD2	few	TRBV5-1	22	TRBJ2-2	TGCGCCAGCAGCTTGCCCCCGACTAGCGGGAGGCCATTCATCTTTCACACCGGGGAGCTGTTTTTT	CASSLPPTSGRPFIFHTGELFF
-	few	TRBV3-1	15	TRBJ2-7	TGTGCCAGCAGCCCTGCGGGTAGGTGGGTCTACGAGCAGTACTTC	CASSPAGRWVYEQYF
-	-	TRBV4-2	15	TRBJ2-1	TGTGCCAGCAGCCCCATAGCTGGTTCGGGCAATGAGCAGTTCTTC	CASSPIAGSGNEQFF
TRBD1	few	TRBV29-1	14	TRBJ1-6	TGCAGCGTTCGGACAGGGGCTGGGGATTCACCCCTCCACTTT	CSVRTGAGDSPLHF
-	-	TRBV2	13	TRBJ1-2	TGTGCCAGCAGTGATGCAGGGCGGTATGGCTACACCTTC	CASSDAGRYGYTF
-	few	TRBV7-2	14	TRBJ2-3	TGCGCCAGCAGCTTGGCCGGGACACCAGATACGCAGTATTTT	CASSLAGTPDTQYF
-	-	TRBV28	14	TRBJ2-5	TGTGCCAGCAGTTCCTCGACAGGCGGGGAGACCCAGTACTTC	CASSSSTGGETQYF
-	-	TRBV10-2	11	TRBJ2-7	TGCGCCAGCATGGCCGACTACGAGCAGTACTTC	CASMADYEQYF
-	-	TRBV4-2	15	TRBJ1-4	TGTGCCAGCAGCCAGTCGGGGGCAACTAATGGAAAACTGTTTTTT	CASSQSGATNGKLFF
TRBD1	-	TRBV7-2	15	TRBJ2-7	TGTGCCAGCAGCTTTCCGAGGACAGGGCGGCACGAGCAGTACTTC	CASSFPRTGRHEQYF
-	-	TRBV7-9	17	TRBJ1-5	TGTGCCAGCAGCTTCTTCGACAGGAAGGGGGGCAATCAGCCCCAGCATTTT	CASSFFDRKGGNQPQHF